This TCR beta chain was sequenced for a study of regulatory T cells in long-lasting Graves disease. Study background: For a period under 3 months, newly diagnosed Graves' patients had taken antithyroid drugs.

Library construction for TCR beta used iRepertoire HTBI primers and Arm-PCR of CDR3 regions. TCRdb passed the multiplex PCR reads through MiXCR, listing each CDR3 protein once. The sample holds about 470,000 distinct CDR3 sequences, more than 13% seen once. Time point in this sample: newly diagnosed GD, antithyroid drugs for less than 3 months. Following extraction of RNA from PBMCs, that RNA was used to make the TCR library. Study-wide findings and caveats: A greater number of public clonotypes (about 3,000) was shared by persistent patients than by new patients (about 890).

Looked up from germline, CDR1 is LGHDT and CDR2 is YNNKEL (reference sequence). The ends were cut back, 1 base at V and 3 bases at J, with 13 bases in the middle. CDR3 size: 15 residues. This clonotype occurred many times. Its target is unknown. This sample also appeared in a second study, on T cells in Graves' hyperthyroidism and ophthalmopathy. That investigation notes: Aged 18 to 65, the patients had hyperthyroidism that was newly diagnosed and had lasted under 2 months. A set of HTBI primers served as the primers for a first-round RT-PCR of the TCR CDR3.

The J gene is TRBJ2-7, the V gene TRBV3-1; D is tentatively TRBD1 or TRBD2 (5 bases each). This receptor was obtained from a woman in her thirties with Graves disease. The material sequenced was peripheral blood mononuclear cells (PBMCs), taken at new diagnosis, from a patient treated with antithyroid drugs. CDR3 nucleotides: TGTGCCAGCAGCCAAGGGCCGGGACCCAACTACGAGCAGTACTTC. Amino acid sequence: CASSQGPGPNYEQYF.